Reported below is one T cell receptor (beta chain). Clones were read by immunoSEQ multiplex PCR, and TCRdb kept only the in-frame ones, dropping some. The data hold 2,500,000 or so clones, with approximately 93% observed a single time. This sample was taken from a study of shared clonotypes between healthy human individuals. This CDR3 is built from 11 residues. The V gene lost 7 bases and the J gene lost 5 bases, with 8 bases spanning the gap. CDR1 is SGDLS, CDR2 YYNGEE, per germline. This TCR was sampled from a man aged 18 to 29 in good health. Some clones in this sample may be carry-over from other donors' samples. This chain uses TRBV9 with TRBJ2-3; D remains unclear. Sequencing was done on a sample of naive CD4+ T cells from PBMCs. Subset indicated: CD45RA+ positively selected. CDR3 bases: TGTGCCAGCGGGGATAGAGATACGCAGTATTTT. Its protein product is CASGDRDTQYF.